This T cell receptor beta chain was recovered during a study of CD8 T cell repertoires and HIV-1 epitope variants. On this clone: Its antigen is still unknown.

This CDR3 is 12 amino acids long. Trimming left V 3 bases short and J 0 bases short, with 2 bases between. CDR1 is SGHDT, CDR2 YYEEEE, per germline. The table came from immunoSEQ multiplex PCR; TCRdb's copy has only in-frame clones and leaves some out. The table shows roughly 3,000 clones, with around 63% occurring only once. This sequence originates from a male donor with HIV. The specimen sequenced was cultured CD8+ T cells derived from PBMCs. The chain recombines TRBV5-6 with TRBJ2-3; D uncertain. CDR3 amino acids: CASSSSTDTQYF. The CDR3 nucleotides are TGTGCCAGCAGCTCTAGCACAGATACGCAGTATTTT.